These 30 T cell receptor beta chains were sequenced from one sample in a study of early T cells in non-severe SARS-CoV-2 infection. MiXCR, applied by TCRdb to the 5' RACE reads, yields one record per CDR3 protein. The sample has tens of thousands of distinct CDR3 sequences, around 4.5% seen once. Material: whole blood. The receptors were sampled from an adult who was a healthcare worker with PCR-confirmed SARS-CoV-2 infection or an uninfected control (not recorded which).

The chain employs TRBV20-1 and TRBJ1-1; D is perhaps TRBD1 (6 bases). The germline CDR1 and CDR2 sequences are DFQATT and SNEGSKA (reference sequence). V gave up 0 bases and J gave up 4 bases, with 12 bases separating them. CDR3 length: 14 residues. CDR3 nucleotide sequence: TGCAGTGCTAGAGATCCAGGGGTGCGCACTGAAGCTTTCTTT. The encoded protein is CSARDPGVRTEAFF.

This clonotype was observed at least ten times. The chain is built from TRBV20-1 and TRBJ1-1; D gene ambiguous. The V end lost 6 bases, the J end lost 0 bases, and 14 bases lay between the germline ends. There are 14 residues in the CDR3. Germline-derived CDR1 and CDR2 are DFQATT and SNEGSKA (reference sequence). CDR3 loop: CSAVGGSMNTEAFF. In nucleotides, the CDR3 is TGCAGTGCGGTGGGAGGGTCGATGAACACTGAAGCTTTCTTT.

This clonotype was seen more than once but under ten times. J is TRBJ1-2 and V is TRBV6-2 or TRBV6-3; possible D gene TRBD1, 5 bases. From germline, CDR1 is MNHEY and CDR2 SVGEGT. V was clipped by 0 bases and J by 4 bases, with 6 bases between them. The CDR3 is made up of 13 amino acids. In DNA, the CDR3 is TGTGCCAGCAGTTACTCGAGGGGCTATGGCTACACCTTC. Its translation: CASSYSRGYGYTF.

This clonotype occurred many times. The rearrangement links TRBV28 to TRBJ2-7; TRBD1 might be the D (6 bases). Germline loops: CDR1 MDHEN, CDR2 SYDVKM. The CDR3 runs to 13 residues. The germline V and J ends were trimmed by 5 bases and 3 bases, with 11 bases remaining between them. The chain's CDR3 is CASSLQGIYEQYF. DNA for the CDR3: TGTGCCAGCAGTCTACAGGGAATCTACGAGCAGTACTTC.

This clonotype was detected ten times or more. The rearrangement links TRBV25-1 to TRBJ2-3; D might be TRBD2 (6 bases). Germline V gene sequence: CDR1 MGHDK, CDR2 SYGVNS. V lost 3 bases and J lost 3, with 13 bases in between. CDR3 length equals 15 residues. CDR3 sequence: CASSDERVLTDTQYF. The CDR3 coding sequence is TGTGCCAGCAGTGATGAGCGGGTTCTTACAGATACGCAGTATTTT.

This clonotype was picked up a small number of times. The rearrangement joins TRBV4-2 to TRBJ2-7, with D perhaps TRBD1 (5 bases). Germline CDR1 is LGHNA and CDR2 is YNFKEQ. Trimming cost V 0 bases and J 0 bases, with 9 bases left between them. CDR3 length: 15 residues. This chain's CDR3 is CASSQDTGSSYEQYF. DNA for the CDR3: TGTGCCAGCAGCCAAGACACAGGTAGCTCCTACGAGCAGTACTTC.

The V call is TRBV5-1, the J call TRBJ2-5; 7 nucleotides align to TRBD2. CDR3 length: 16 residues. Germline CDR1 and CDR2: SGHRS and YFSETQ. With 0 bases clipped from V and 2 bases from J, the junction kept 7 bases outside the gene matches. CDR3 DNA sequence: TGCGCCAGCAGCTTGGTTGCTAGCGGTTATCAAGAGACCCAGTACTTC. As protein: CASSLVASGYQETQYF.

In this sample, this clonotype turned up many times. The chain recombines TRBV28 with TRBJ1-5, with 7 nucleotides matching TRBD1. V shed 4 bases, J shed 7 bases, and the junction held 10 bases outside the gene matches. Germline CDR1 reads MDHEN; CDR2 reads SYDVKM. The CDR3 runs to 15 residues. CDR3: CASSSSLTGNQPQHF. In DNA form, the CDR3 reads TGTGCCAGCAGTTCCTCATTGACAGGGAACCAGCCCCAGCATTTT.

The table lists this clonotype with many counts. The chain employs TRBV4-3 and TRBJ2-7; the D gene is possibly TRBD1 (5 bases). The CDR3 covers 15 residues. From germline, CDR1 is LGHNA and CDR2 YSLEER. V dropped 0 bases and J dropped 4 bases, with 13 bases sitting between them. CDR3 amino acids: CASSQDGQGTYEQYF. CDR3 DNA sequence: TGCGCCAGCAGCCAAGATGGCCAGGGCACGTACGAGCAGTACTTC.

J is TRBJ2-7 and V is TRBV20-1, with a weak D call TRBD2 (6 bases). Trimming cost V 2 bases and J 3 bases, with 11 bases left between them. CDR3 length: 13 amino acids. Germline lookup yields CDR1 DFQATT and CDR2 SNEGSKA (reference sequence). Here the CDR3 reads CSARQGGLYEQYF. The CDR3 DNA follows: TGCAGTGCTAGACAGGGAGGACTCTACGAGCAGTACTTC.

This clonotype was recorded many times. The genes are TRBV7-3 and TRBJ2-2, with D perhaps assigned TRBD1 or TRBD2 (6 bases each). This CDR3 has 15 residues. Germline values: CDR1 SGHTA, CDR2 FQGTGA. V was trimmed by 5 bases and J by 4 bases, leaving 14 bases between them. CDR3 bases: TGTGCCAGCAGCCTTGGGGGGCATCTCACCGGGGAGCTGTTTTTT. Translating it yields CASSLGGHLTGELFF.

By sample share, this clonotype is medium-sized (0.01 to 0.1%). The chain recombines TRBV5-6 with TRBJ1-1; D is uncertain. Trimming removed 3 bases at V and 4 bases at J, with 16 bases between. This CDR3 is 15 amino acids long. The germline V gene encodes CDR1 SGHDT and CDR2 YYEEEE. The CDR3, as DNA: TGTGCCAGCAGCTCAAGGGCCACCTGGGGCACTGAAGCTTTCTTT. Amino acids: CASSSRATWGTEAFF.

This clonotype was counted many times. The chain couples TRBV12-3 or TRBV12-4 to TRBJ1-2; no clear D gene. V gave up 5 bases and J gave up 5 bases, with 9 bases separating them. The CDR3 contains 12 residues. The CDR3 nucleotides are TGTGCCAGCAGTACCCTAGGGTATGGCTACACCTTC. Protein: CASSTLGYGYTF.

Only a few counts were recorded for this clonotype. V and J are TRBV29-1 and TRBJ2-7, with a possible D match to TRBD1 (5 bases). The CDR3 has 12 amino acids. Trimming stripped 4 bases from V and 2 bases from J, with 9 bases between. CDR1 SQVTM and CDR2 ANQGSEA come from the germline V gene. CDR3 nucleotide sequence: TGCAGCGTTGCAGGGCTTCCCTACGAGCAGTACTTC. Translation: CSVAGLPYEQYF.

Ten or more counts support this clonotype. This chain uses TRBV28 with TRBJ2-3; TRBD2 aligns across 11 bases. Germline V gives CDR1 MDHEN, CDR2 SYDVKM. CDR3 length: 14 residues. The junction had 4 bases not matched to a gene; V was cut back by 5 bases and J by 6 bases. CDR3 bases: TGTGCCAGCAGTCCGGGACTAGCGGTGGATACGCAGTATTTT. Its translation: CASSPGLAVDTQYF.

This clonotype was seen ten or more times. The chain uses TRBV6-1 and TRBJ2-1; D is ambiguous. Looked up from germline, CDR1 is MNHNS and CDR2 is SASEGT. V lost 1 base to trimming and J lost 3 bases, with 10 bases between them. The CDR3 length is 15 residues. CDR3 sequence reads: CASSEVWGNYNEQFF. Written as DNA, the CDR3 is TGTGCCAGCAGTGAAGTTTGGGGAAACTACAATGAGCAGTTCTTC.

This clonotype was observed at least ten times. The V and J genes are TRBV30 and TRBJ2-7; TRBD2 aligns across 10 bases. J gave up 5 bases and V 3 bases, and 7 bases lay outside the gene matches. The CDR3 has 14 residues. Germline lookup yields CDR1 GTSNPN and CDR2 SVGIG (reference sequence). The CDR3 spells CAWSSSGSKNEQYF. CDR3 sequence (DNA): TGTGCCTGGAGCTCTAGCGGGAGTAAGAACGAGCAGTACTTC. Combining the CDR3 with reference TRBV30 and TRBJ2-7 gives the whole variable domain SQTIHQWPATLVQPVGSPLSLECTVEGTSNPNLYWYRQAAGRGLQLLFYSVGIGQISSEVPQNLSASRPQDRQFILSSKKLLLSDSGFYLCAWSSSGSKNEQYFGPGTRLTVT.

The sample holds a few counts of this clonotype. This chain joins TRBV7-9 and TRBJ1-6; possible D gene TRBD1, 6 bases. V was trimmed by 5 bases and J by 8 bases, leaving 16 bases between them. Germline V gives CDR1 SEHNR, CDR2 FQNEAQ (reference sequence). The CDR3 sequence is 15 residues long. The DNA for the CDR3 is TGTGCCAGCAGCCGAGAGGGGGGCGATCATTCACCCCTCCACTTT. Protein sequence: CASSREGGDHSPLHF.

By share of the sample, this clonotype is large. V and J are TRBV7-3 and TRBJ2-2; TRBD1 matches at 7 bases. The trim removed 4 bases at V and 6 bases at J, leaving 5 bases unmatched. From germline, CDR1 is SGHTA and CDR2 FQGTGA. The CDR3 is 14 residues long. CDR3 nucleotide sequence: TGTGCCAGCAGCTCCCTGACAGGGCCCGGGGAGCTGTTTTTT. This codes for CASSSLTGPGELFF.

The table lists this clonotype with many counts. CDR3 coding DNA: TGTGCCAGCCCTATACACAACCCCTCCTCTGGGGCCAACGTCCTGACTTTC. The encoded protein is CASPIHNPSSGANVLTF. The rearrangement links TRBV18 to TRBJ2-6; D unclear. V was clipped by 8 bases and J by 0 bases, with 17 bases between them. Germline V gene lookup returns CDR1 KGHSH and CDR2 LQKENI. The CDR3 has 17 residues.

In this sample, this clonotype turned up many times. The chain carries TRBV12-3 or TRBV12-4 and TRBJ2-2; D is uncertain. Trimming took 5 bases from V and 6 from J, leaving 13 bases between them. The CDR3 sequence is 14 residues long. The CDR3 DNA reads as TGTGCCAGCAGTGGACGCCCCCGGTCCGGGGAGCTGTTTTTT. This encodes CASSGRPRSGELFF.

This sequence joins TRBV7-9 and TRBJ1-4, with TRBD1 matching over 10 bases. The germline gives CDR1 SEHNR, CDR2 FQNEAQ (reference sequence). With V trimmed by 5 bases and J by 0 bases, 6 bases remained unmatched. The length of the CDR3 is 17 residues. The CDR3 protein is CASSRRTGGATNEKLFF. The CDR3, as DNA: TGTGCCAGCAGCCGGAGGACAGGGGGTGCAACTAATGAAAAACTGTTTTTT.

Ten or more counts support this clonotype. V and J are TRBV11-2 and TRBJ1-6; D is perhaps TRBD1 (6 bases). Deletions cut 0 bases from V and 8 bases from J, with 11 bases between. This CDR3 comprises 15 residues. CDR1 is SGHAT and CDR2 is FQNNGV in the germline V gene. CDR3 bases: TGTGCCAGCAGCTTAGAAGGGGGGTTGGATTCACCCCTCCACTTT. It translates to CASSLEGGLDSPLHF. Combining the CDR3 with reference TRBV11-2 and TRBJ1-6 gives the whole variable domain EAGVAQSPRYKIIEKRQSVAFWCNPISGHATLYWYQQILGQGPKLLIQFQNNGVVDDSQLPKDRFSAERLKGVDSTLKIQPAKLEDSAVYLCASSLEGGLDSPLHFGNGTRLTVT.

This chain uses TRBV28 with TRBJ2-2; D may correspond to TRBD1 or TRBD2 (5 bases each). This CDR3 region has 14 residues. The V end was cut by 8 bases, the J end by 0 bases, with 10 bases between. CDR1 and CDR2 (germline): MDHEN, SYDVKM. CDR3 bases: TGTGCCAGCGGGACGCACACGAACACCGGGGAGCTGTTTTTT. It specifies CASGTHTNTGELFF.

The table lists this clonotype with a count of one. This clone may be a read error of a much larger clone one base away. The rearrangement joins TRBV4-3 to TRBJ1-1; D gene uncertain. CDR1 is LGHNA, CDR2 YSLEER, per germline. Deletions cut 1 base from V and 6 bases from J, with 12 bases between. The CDR3 consists of 14 residues. CDR3 DNA sequence: TGCGCCAGCAGCCAAGTCGCAGGCAACTCTGAAGCTTTCTTT. Translating gives CASSQVAGNSEAFF.

V gene TRBV9 combines with J gene TRBJ1-4; 8 positions match TRBD1. J was trimmed by 7 bases and V by 4 bases; bases with no gene match: 12. Looked up from germline, CDR1 is SGDLS and CDR2 is YYNGEE. CDR3 length: 16 residues. The CDR3 DNA is TGTGCCAGCAGCACGAACGCGCGGGACAGGTTTGAAAAACTGTTTTTT. Translation: CASSTNARDRFEKLFF. The variable domain in full, completed from reference TRBV9 and TRBJ1-4, reads DSGVTQTPKHLITATGQRVTLRCSPRSGDLSVYWYQQSLDQGLQFLIQYYNGEERAKGNILERFSAQQFPDLHSELNLSSLELGDSALYFCASSTNARDRFEKLFFGSGTQLSVL.

In this sample, this clonotype turned up many times. J is TRBJ2-5 and V is TRBV5-1, with 15 positions matching TRBD2. Germline V gene sequence: CDR1 SGHRS, CDR2 YFSETQ. The CDR3 has 18 amino acids. V shed 0 bases, J shed 5 bases, and the junction held 8 bases outside the gene matches. The CDR3 loop reads CASSLGPPGLAGGETQYF. In nucleotides, the CDR3 is TGCGCCAGCAGCTTGGGGCCCCCGGGACTAGCGGGAGGTGAGACCCAGTACTTC. The variable domain in full, completed from reference TRBV5-1 and TRBJ2-5, reads KAGVTQTPRYLIKTRGQQVTLSCSPISGHRSVSWYQQTPGQGLQFLFEYFSETQRNKGNFPGRFSGRQFSNSRSEMNVSTLELGDSALYLCASSLGPPGLAGGETQYFGPGTRLLVL.

The chain combines TRBV5-1 with TRBJ2-2, with TRBD1 as a possible D gene (6 bases). The V end was cut by 4 bases, the J end by 0 bases, with 13 bases between. CDR3 length: 16 residues. Germline assignment: CDR1 SGHRS and CDR2 YFSETQ. CDR3 sequence: CASSPTGLTNTGELFF. CDR3 DNA sequence: TGCGCCAGCAGCCCGACAGGACTCACGAACACCGGGGAGCTGTTTTTT.

This clonotype has more than one count but fewer than ten. The gene calls are TRBV27 and TRBJ2-2; tentative D call: TRBD1 (6 bases). The germline V gene has CDR1 MNHEY and CDR2 SMNVEV (reference sequence). V lost 6 bases, J lost 3 bases, and 11 bases lay in between. This CDR3 is 14 amino acids long. The CDR3 is CASSQRGYTGELFF. For the CDR3, the DNA is TGTGCCAGCAGCCAAAGGGGGTACACCGGGGAGCTGTTTTTT.

This clonotype was seen many times. The chain employs TRBV7-9 and TRBJ2-7; 7 bases are a match to TRBD1. Germline CDR1 SEHNR, CDR2 FQNEAQ (reference sequence). CDR3 length: 14 residues. V lost 5 bases, J lost 3 bases, and 7 bases stayed unmatched. The CDR3 coding sequence is TGTGCCAGCAGCCGCGGACAGGACCACTACGAGCAGTACTTC. This codes for CASSRGQDHYEQYF.